The rows below give T cell receptor beta chains drawn from one sample of a study of blood T cell repertoires in COVID-19. The table came from immunoSEQ multiplex PCR; TCRdb's copy has only in-frame clones and leaves some out. The sample includes about 200,000 clones, 84% of them seen just once. The specimen sequenced was peripheral blood. These receptors originate from a human donor in a cohort sampled during active COVID-19. Both conserved end residues are part of each CDR3. Size values are once, few and many counts, or a class for expanded clones, and some rows have none.

CDR3: CASSESGFDGYTF
size: .
V: TRBV2
J: TRBJ1-2

CDR3: CASRFKGLPNYNEQFF
size: .
V: TRBV27
J: TRBJ2-1

CDR3: CASSLGAGRNYEQYF
size: .
V: TRBV5-1
J: TRBJ2-7

CDR3: CAWATGTNTEAFF
size: .
V: TRBV30
J: TRBJ1-1

CDR3: CASSQEGGGQETQYF
size: once
V: TRBV4-1
J: TRBJ2-5

CDR3: CASSQSLGGNTGELFF
size: .
V: TRBV3-1/TRBV3-2
J: TRBJ2-2

CDR3: CASSLGAGYSYEQYF
size: once
V: TRBV28
J: TRBJ2-7

CDR3: CASSDLSGSGANVLTF
size: once
V: TRBV10-1
J: TRBJ2-6

CDR3: CASSEARNSPLHF
size: .
V: TRBV2
J: TRBJ1-6

CDR3: CAITAAVANYGYTF
size: few
V: TRBV10-3
J: TRBJ1-2

CDR3: CASSQDLGLAVVNEQFF
size: .
V: TRBV4-1
J: TRBJ2-1

CDR3: CAISARGQHSDTQYF
size: .
V: TRBV10-3
J: TRBJ2-3

CDR3: CASSSFRGSYNEQFF
size: .
V: TRBV11-2
J: TRBJ2-1

CDR3: CASSLDRAGANVLTF
size: .
V: TRBV27
J: TRBJ2-6

CDR3: CASKYPLSPGGYTF
size: many
V: TRBV28
J: TRBJ1-2

CDR3: CSVLREGETQYF
size: few
V: TRBV29-1
J: TRBJ2-5

CDR3: CSVDSVLEYGYTF
size: .
V: TRBV29-1
J: TRBJ1-2

CDR3: CASFQGSSYEQYF
size: .
V: TRBV6-5
J: TRBJ2-7

CDR3: CASSLEGSGNTDTQYF
size: .
V: TRBV5-8
J: TRBJ2-3

CDR3: CASSVVRGATGELFF
size: .
V: TRBV9
J: TRBJ2-2

CDR3: CASSLGGVDYGYTF
size: .
V: TRBV5-6
J: TRBJ1-2

CDR3: CAVQYPGGEAFF
size: .
V: TRBV5-1
J: TRBJ1-1

CDR3: CASSGGVSTDTQYF
size: .
V: TRBV19
J: TRBJ2-3

CDR3: CASSSGTGETQYF
size: .
V: TRBV5-1
J: TRBJ2-5

CDR3: CASSTRLAGGQQYF
size: .
V: TRBV27
J: TRBJ2-7

CDR3: CASKGTKGYTF
size: .
V: TRBV2
J: TRBJ1-2

CDR3: CATSGRGGYTF
size: once
V: TRBV24-1
J: TRBJ1-2

CDR3: CSVVRTGSDTEAFF
size: .
V: TRBV29-1
J: TRBJ1-1

CDR3: CASSLWAMGGNTIYF
size: .
V: TRBV28
J: TRBJ1-3

CDR3: CASSQGLGQGFFHGYTF
size: .
V: TRBV4-1
J: TRBJ1-2

CDR3: CASSMIAGTQYF
size: .
V: TRBV7-9
J: TRBJ2-3

CDR3: CASNTGRGLSSYNEQFF
size: .
V: TRBV5-1
J: TRBJ2-1

CDR3: CASSHRTNTFF
size: few
V: TRBV3-1/TRBV3-2
J: TRBJ1-1

CDR3: CASSWDSTSGNTIYF
size: .
V: TRBV5-1
J: TRBJ1-3

CDR3: CASSPDSGDYSYNEQFF
size: .
V: TRBV18
J: TRBJ2-1

CDR3: CASSDTPGLAFGELFF
size: .
V: TRBV6-4
J: TRBJ2-2

CDR3: CASSLAASDGGGAEAFF
size: .
V: TRBV5-1
J: TRBJ1-1

CDR3: CASSQDRRAQYF
size: .
V: TRBV18
J: TRBJ2-5

CDR3: CASSQGINRDQPQHF
size: .
V: TRBV3-1/TRBV3-2
J: TRBJ1-5

CDR3: CASSQDTAVRGSEQYF
size: .
V: TRBV3-1/TRBV3-2
J: TRBJ2-7

CDR3: CASTLTVTGYSRDNEQFF
size: .
V: TRBV7-2
J: TRBJ2-1

CDR3: CASSQGQGSLQPQHF
size: .
V: TRBV9
J: TRBJ1-5

CDR3: CASSPRRGQETQYF
size: .
V: TRBV3-1/TRBV3-2
J: TRBJ2-5

CDR3: CASSFNRGDGYTF
size: .
V: TRBV28
J: TRBJ1-2

CDR3: CASSLDSRYGYTF
size: .
V: TRBV11-2
J: TRBJ1-2

CDR3: CASSQRDGTYEQYF
size: .
V: TRBV3-1/TRBV3-2
J: TRBJ2-7

CDR3: CASSLSGRATQYF
size: .
V: TRBV28
J: TRBJ2-3

CDR3: CASTASHRGGNTIYF
size: .
V: TRBV19
J: TRBJ1-3

CDR3: CASSQTLLVQRPQQQSQDRYGYTF
size: .
V: TRBV28
J: TRBJ1-2

CDR3: CAISGDRGGQETQYF
size: .
V: TRBV10-3
J: TRBJ2-5

CDR3: CASRTFASNIQYF
size: .
V: TRBV7-9
J: TRBJ2-4

CDR3: CASSITGTSGGETQYF
size: .
V: TRBV5-1
J: TRBJ2-5

CDR3: CATRGQTNTGELFF
size: .
V: TRBV11-1
J: TRBJ2-2

CDR3: CASSVGTWGQPQHF
size: .
V: TRBV9
J: TRBJ1-5